This T cell receptor beta chain was identified during a study of shared clonotypes between healthy human individuals. Study-wide results and caveats: Memory subsets had estimated richness that was generally smaller than that of naive subsets.

Notes on this clone: The antigen is undetermined.

Repertoires were generated with immunoSEQ multiplex PCR, while TCRdb's copy carries only in-frame clones and drops some. The data show about 1 million clones, about 70% seen once. CDR1 is SGHTA and CDR2 is FQGNSA in the germline V gene. This CDR3 comprises 18 residues. V shed 5 bases and J 6 bases; nucleotides not matched to a gene: 16. This TCR was sampled from a man aged 18-30 years in good health. Material: memory CD4+ T cells sorted from blood. Subset denoted: CD45RA-negative fraction. V is TRBV7-2 and J is TRBJ2-3; 11 bases agree with TRBD2. DNA of the CDR3: TGTGCCAGCAGCCGACGAACAGGGACTAGCGGATCAGGGGATACGCAGTATTTT. Its translation is CASSRRTGTSGSGDTQYF.